This TCR beta chain derives from a study of blood T cell repertoires in COVID-19. Study-level background: Spain, Italy and the United States supplied samples that represented acute and convalescent COVID-19.

Germline CDR1 SGHTA, CDR2 FQGNSA. J gave up 9 bases and V 2 bases, and 12 bases lay outside the gene matches. The CDR3 totals 16 residues. While infection was still active, Seattle patients were enrolled and then followed longitudinally. In the original workflow: Nucleated cell counts were estimated from reference gene primer amplification. Sequencing was performed with immunoSEQ multiplex PCR; in TCRdb, only in-frame clones are kept and a portion is missing. V, J and clone size are taken as reported in that table, and D and trimming were inferred from the DNA itself. The table includes roughly 350,000 clones, around 87% detected once.

The rearrangement uses TRBV7-2 and TRBJ2-1; 8 nucleotides line up with TRBD2. The material sequenced was peripheral blood. This receptor was taken from a woman in her 30s with COVID-19, enrolled during active disease. The CDR3 coding sequence is TGTGCCAGCAGCTTACACAGCGGGAGTGGTCGCGTTGAGCAGTTCTTC. It encodes CASSLHSGSGRVEQFF.